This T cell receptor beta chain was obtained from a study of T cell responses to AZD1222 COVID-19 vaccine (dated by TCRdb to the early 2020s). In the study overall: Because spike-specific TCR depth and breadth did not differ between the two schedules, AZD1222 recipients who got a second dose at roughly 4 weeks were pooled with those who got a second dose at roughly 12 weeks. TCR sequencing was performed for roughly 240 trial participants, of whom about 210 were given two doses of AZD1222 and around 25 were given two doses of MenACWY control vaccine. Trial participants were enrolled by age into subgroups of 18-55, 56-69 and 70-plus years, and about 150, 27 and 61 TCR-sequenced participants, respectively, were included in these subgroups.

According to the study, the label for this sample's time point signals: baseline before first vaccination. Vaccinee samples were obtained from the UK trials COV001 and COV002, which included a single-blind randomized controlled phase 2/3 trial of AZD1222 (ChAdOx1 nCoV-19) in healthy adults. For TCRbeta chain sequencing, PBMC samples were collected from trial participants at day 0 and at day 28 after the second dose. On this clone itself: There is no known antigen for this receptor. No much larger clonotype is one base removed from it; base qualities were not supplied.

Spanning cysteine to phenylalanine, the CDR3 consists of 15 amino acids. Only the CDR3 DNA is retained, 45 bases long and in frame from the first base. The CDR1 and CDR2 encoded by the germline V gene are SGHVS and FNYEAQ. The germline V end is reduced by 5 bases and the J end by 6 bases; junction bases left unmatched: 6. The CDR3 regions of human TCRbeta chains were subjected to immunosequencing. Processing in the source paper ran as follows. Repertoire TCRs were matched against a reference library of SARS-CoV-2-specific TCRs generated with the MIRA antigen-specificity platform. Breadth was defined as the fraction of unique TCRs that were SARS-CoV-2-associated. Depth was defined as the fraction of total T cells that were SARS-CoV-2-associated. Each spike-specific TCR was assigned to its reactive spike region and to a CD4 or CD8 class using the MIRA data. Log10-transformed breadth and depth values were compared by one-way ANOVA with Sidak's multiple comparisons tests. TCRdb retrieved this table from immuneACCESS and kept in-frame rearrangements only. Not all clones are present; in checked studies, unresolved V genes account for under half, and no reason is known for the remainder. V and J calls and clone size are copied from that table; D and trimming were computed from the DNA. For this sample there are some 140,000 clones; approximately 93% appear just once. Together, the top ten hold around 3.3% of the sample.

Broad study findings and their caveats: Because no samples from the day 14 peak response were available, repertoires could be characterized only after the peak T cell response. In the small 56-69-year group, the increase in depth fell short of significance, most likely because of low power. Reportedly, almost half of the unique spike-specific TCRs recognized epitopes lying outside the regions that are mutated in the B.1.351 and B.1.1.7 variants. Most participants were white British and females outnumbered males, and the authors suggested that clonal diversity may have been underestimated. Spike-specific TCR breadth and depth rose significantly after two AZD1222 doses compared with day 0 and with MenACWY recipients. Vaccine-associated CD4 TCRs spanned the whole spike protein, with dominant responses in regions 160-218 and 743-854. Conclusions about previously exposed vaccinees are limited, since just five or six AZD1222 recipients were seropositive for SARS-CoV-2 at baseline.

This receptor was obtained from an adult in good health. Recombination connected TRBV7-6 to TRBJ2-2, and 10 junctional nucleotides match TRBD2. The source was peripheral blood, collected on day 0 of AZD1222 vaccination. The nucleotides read TGTGCCAGCAGCAAAACTAGCGGGGTAGCCGGGGAGCTGTTTTTT. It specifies CASSKTSGVAGELFF.